The 22 T cell receptor beta chains presented below share a single source sample, sequenced in a study of T cell changes during pregnancy in multiple sclerosis. Sequencing used immunoSEQ multiplex PCR; TCRdb keeps in-frame clones, though not all of them. The table lists some 22,000 clones, roughly 87% of them singletons. The sequencing used CD8+ T cells from peripheral blood mononuclear cells, collected after pregnancy. These receptors were taken from a female donor with multiple sclerosis, enrolled in a pregnancy study.

The chain has TRBV19 and TRBJ2-3, with TRBD2 matching 10 bases. The trim removed 0 bases at V and 4 bases at J, leaving 1 base unmatched. Germline-derived CDR1 and CDR2 are LNHDA and SQIVND (reference sequence). This CDR3 spans 15 amino acids. This chain's CDR3 is CASSIEAGGADTQYF. In DNA, the CDR3 is TGTGCCAGTAGTATAGAAGCGGGAGGGGCAGATACGCAGTATTTT.

V usage is TRBV6-1 and J usage is TRBJ2-7, with D hard to call. The V and J ends lost 0 bases and 0 bases respectively, with 6 bases between them. This CDR3 comprises 14 residues. From germline, CDR1 is MNHNS and CDR2 SASEGT. The chain's CDR3 is CASSEAFISYEQYF. The CDR3 region has the DNA TGTGCCAGCAGTGAAGCGTTCATCTCCTACGAGCAGTACTTC.

The rearrangement uses TRBV4-1 and TRBJ2-1; possible D gene TRBD2, 7 bases. Germline CDR1 is MGHRA and CDR2 is YSYEKL. The V end lost 1 base, the J end lost 3 bases, and 13 bases lay between the germline ends. The CDR3 has 16 amino acids. The CDR3: CASSQGGGEDYNEQFF. CDR3 coding DNA: TGCGCCAGCAGCCAAGGAGGGGGGGAAGACTACAATGAGCAGTTCTTC.

CDR3 amino acids: CASSLIPPSGSPENIQYF. The CDR3 DNA sequence: TGTGCCAGCAGCTTAATCCCCCCTAGCGGGAGTCCGGAAAACATTCAGTACTTC. The genes are TRBV11-2 and TRBJ2-4; TRBD2 matches 10 bases. Germline V gene data show CDR1 as SGHAT and CDR2 as FQNNGV. V lost 2 bases, J lost 5 bases, and 12 bases stayed unmatched. The CDR3 runs 18 residues. Full variable domain (outside the CDR3, taken from reference TRBV11-2 and TRBJ2-4): EAGVAQSPRYKIIEKRQSVAFWCNPISGHATLYWYQQILGQGPKLLIQFQNNGVVDDSQLPKDRFSAERLKGVDSTLKIQPAKLEDSAVYLCASSLIPPSGSPENIQYFGAGTRLSVL.

The chain uses TRBV10-3 and TRBJ2-6; unclear D gene. The CDR3 covers 16 residues. V was pared by 3 bases and J by 0 bases, with 9 bases between. Germline V lookup: CDR1 ENHRY, CDR2 SYGVKD. In DNA form, the CDR3 reads TGTGCCATCAGTGATAAACCGCGCTCTGGGGCCAACGTCCTGACTTTC. It codes for CAISDKPRSGANVLTF.

This clone has just one count. The chain carries TRBV27 and TRBJ2-1, with D perhaps TRBD1 (6 bases). The germline V and J ends were trimmed by 6 bases and 5 bases, with 14 bases remaining between them. Germline CDR1 is MNHEY and CDR2 is SMNVEV (reference sequence). There are 14 residues in the CDR3. The CDR3, as DNA: TGTGCCAGCAGATCTACAGGGCGCCACAATGAGCAGTTCTTC. Protein: CASRSTGRHNEQFF.

The chain joins TRBV5-5 to TRBJ2-5; perhaps TRBD1 as D (6 bases). The CDR3 has 17 amino acids. V lost 0 bases and J 1 base, leaving 16 bases between the germline ends. Germline-derived CDR1 and CDR2 are SGHKS and YYEKEE (reference sequence). CDR3 residues: CASSLEGTLGPQETQYF. CDR3 DNA: TGTGCCAGCAGCTTGGAGGGGACACTCGGGCCCCAAGAGACCCAGTACTTC.

This sequence joins TRBV10-3 and TRBJ1-2; a weak D match, TRBD1 (5 bases). The CDR3 covers 14 residues. V dropped 0 bases and J dropped 4 bases, with 9 bases sitting between them. Germline V gives CDR1 ENHRY, CDR2 SYGVKD. In nucleotides, the CDR3 is TGTGCCATCAGTGAGTCAGGAGGGGTCTATGGCTACACCTTC. It encodes CAISESGGVYGYTF.

The V gene is TRBV6-1, the J gene TRBJ1-6; 9 bases agree with TRBD1. Trimming took 0 bases from V and 10 from J; bases not matched to a gene: 7. Germline CDR1 is MNHNS and CDR2 is SASEGT. The CDR3 runs 16 residues. The CDR3 bases are TGTGCCAGCAGTGAAGCGGTCGGACAGGGGAACTCACCCCTCCACTTT. Its protein product is CASSEAVGQGNSPLHF.

The chain couples TRBV19 to TRBJ1-1, with 7 bases that match TRBD1. The germline CDR1 and CDR2 sequences are LNHDA and SQIVND (reference sequence). This CDR3 spans 19 amino acids. With V trimmed by 2 bases and J by 1 base, 16 bases remained unmatched. CDR3 DNA sequence: TGTGCCAGTAGTATACCCCCCGGGACAGCCAAAGACCAGAACACTGAAGCTTTCTTT. It translates to CASSIPPGTAKDQNTEAFF.

The CDR3 sequence is CASSQDSSGISYEQYF. CDR3 bases: TGCGCCAGCAGCCAAGATTCCTCGGGGATAAGCTACGAGCAGTACTTC. V and J are TRBV4-1 and TRBJ2-7; possibly TRBD2 for D (5 bases). Germline V gene data show CDR1 as MGHRA and CDR2 as YSYEKL. CDR3 size: 16 residues. The V end lost 0 bases, the J end lost 3 bases, and 15 bases lay between the germline ends.

The chain links TRBV27 to TRBJ2-7; D possibly corresponds to TRBD2 (5 bases). Germline V lookup: CDR1 MNHEY, CDR2 SMNVEV (reference sequence). The CDR3 sequence is 15 residues long. V was pared by 3 bases and J by 7 bases, with 19 bases between. CDR3 nucleotide sequence: TGTGCCAGCAGTTTGGACGTAGAGGGAGTACATGAGCAGTACTTC. It codes for CASSLDVEGVHEQYF.

J is TRBJ2-3 and V is TRBV4-2; 15 bases are shared with TRBD2. The V segment lost 1 base and the J segment 2 bases; nucleotides outside the gene matches: 10. Germline V gene sequence: CDR1 LGHNA, CDR2 YNFKEQ. The CDR3 has 20 residues. The CDR3 is CASSQGRTSGRVQPTDTQYF. Here the CDR3 DNA reads TGTGCCAGCAGCCAAGGAAGGACTAGCGGGAGGGTACAACCCACAGATACGCAGTATTTT.

V is TRBV16 and J is TRBJ1-1; 7 bases are a match to TRBD1. The length of the CDR3 is 15 residues. Germline loops: CDR1 KGHSY, CDR2 FQNENV. The trim removed 1 base at V and 3 bases at J, leaving 5 bases unmatched. The CDR3 nucleotides are TGTGCCAGCAGCCAATTTGGGACAGACGACACTGAAGCTTTCTTT. Encoded protein: CASSQFGTDDTEAFF.

This clone was detected once. This chain links TRBV11-2 with TRBJ2-7; 14 bases map to TRBD2. The CDR3 loop spans 15 amino acids. Germline trimming cut 4 bases from V and 4 bases from J; bases unmatched to any gene: 3. Germline CDR1 and CDR2: SGHAT and FQNNGV. The CDR3 reads CASSWGTSGSYEQYF. The CDR3 nucleotides read TGTGCCAGCAGCTGGGGGACTAGCGGGAGTTACGAGCAGTACTTC.

This sequence joins TRBV6-6 and TRBJ2-5; no clear D gene. The J call is uncertain, as TRBJ2-7 better fits the DNA end. Germline-derived CDR1 and CDR2 are MNHNY and SVGAGI (reference sequence). This CDR3 has 13 residues. CDR3 bases: TGTGCCAGCAGCCAAACAGCCTCCTACGAGCAGTACTTC. It translates to CASSQTASYEQYF.

The chain links TRBV7-9 to TRBJ2-7, with 9 bases lining up with TRBD2. The CDR3 has 16 amino acids. Germline assignment: CDR1 SEHNR and CDR2 FQNEAQ (reference sequence). V lost 5 bases and J lost 0; bases outside the gene matches: 8. The chain's CDR3 is CASSGGLAGLSYEQYF. The CDR3 DNA follows: TGTGCCAGCAGCGGGGGGCTAGCGGGGCTCTCCTACGAGCAGTACTTC.

The CDR3 DNA sequence: TGTGCCAGCAGCTTAGGGTACGGGTACACTGAAGCTTTCTTT. Residues: CASSLGYGYTEAFF. The chain links TRBV11-3 to TRBJ1-1, with no clear D. The CDR3 consists of 14 residues. V lost 1 base to trimming and J lost 3 bases, with 9 bases between them. Germline-derived CDR1 and CDR2 are SGHNT and YENEEA. Full variable domain (rest looked up from reference TRBV11-3 and TRBJ1-1): EAGVVQSPRYKIIEKKQPVAFWCNPISGHNTLYWYLQNLGQGPELLIRYENEEAVDDSQLPKDRFSAERLKGVDSTLKIQPAELGDSAVYLCASSLGYGYTEAFFGQGTRLTVV.

This clone was picked up one time. The chain combines TRBV7-9 with TRBJ1-1; 8 positions match TRBD1. With V trimmed by 0 bases and J by 7 bases, 7 bases remained unmatched. The length of the CDR3 is 15 residues. Germline CDR1 reads SEHNR; CDR2 reads FQNEAQ (reference sequence). CDR3 nucleotides: TGTGCCAGCAGCTTAGCGGGCGGGACAGGTAGTGAAGCTTTCTTT. Translation: CASSLAGGTGSEAFF.

The chain combines TRBV7-9 with TRBJ2-7; 9 bases map to TRBD2. This CDR3 contains 16 residues. The J segment lost 0 bases and the V segment lost 4 bases, leaving 7 bases of the junction unmatched. Germline loops: CDR1 SEHNR, CDR2 FQNEAQ (reference sequence). The CDR3 reads CASSSSAGGSSYEQYF. The DNA for the CDR3 is TGTGCCAGCAGCTCCTCAGCGGGAGGTAGCTCCTACGAGCAGTACTTC.

This clone was detected only a few times. The chain uses TRBV10-2 and TRBJ1-1, with TRBD1 matching over 7 bases. In germline, CDR1 is WSHSY, CDR2 SAAADI. Unmatched junction bases numbered 7, after V lost 5 bases and J lost 1 base. CDR3 length: 15 residues. The CDR3 loop is CASSSTGWANTEAFF. The CDR3 region has the DNA TGCGCCAGCAGTTCGACAGGGTGGGCGAACACTGAAGCTTTCTTT.

The J gene is TRBJ2-5, the V gene TRBV25-1; D is possibly TRBD1 (6 bases). The CDR3 contains 16 residues. V dropped 1 base and J dropped 5 bases, with 17 bases sitting between them. Germline-derived CDR1 and CDR2 are MGHDK and SYGVNS. CDR3 sequence (DNA): TGTGCCAGCAGTGAATCTGTAGACAGGCGGTGGGAGACCCAGTACTTC. This gives the protein CASSESVDRRWETQYF. Together with reference TRBV25-1 and TRBJ2-5, the CDR3 gives the full variable domain: EADIYQTPRYLVIGTGKKITLECSQTMGHDKMYWYQQDPGMELHLIHYSYGVNSTEKGDLSSESTVSRIRTEHFPLTLESARPSHTSQYLCASSESVDRRWETQYFGPGTRLLVL.